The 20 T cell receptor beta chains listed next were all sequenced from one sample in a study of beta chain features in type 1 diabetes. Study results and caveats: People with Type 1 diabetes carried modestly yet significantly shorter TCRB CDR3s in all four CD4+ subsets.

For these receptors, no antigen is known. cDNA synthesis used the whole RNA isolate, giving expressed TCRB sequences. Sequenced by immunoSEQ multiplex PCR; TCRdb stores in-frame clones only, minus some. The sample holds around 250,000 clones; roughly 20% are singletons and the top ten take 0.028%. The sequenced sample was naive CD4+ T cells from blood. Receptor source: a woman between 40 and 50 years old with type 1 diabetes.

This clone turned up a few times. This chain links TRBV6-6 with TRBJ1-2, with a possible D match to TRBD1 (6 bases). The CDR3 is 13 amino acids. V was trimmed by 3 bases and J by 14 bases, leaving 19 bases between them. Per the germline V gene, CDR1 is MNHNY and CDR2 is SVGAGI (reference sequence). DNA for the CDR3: TGTGCCAGCAGTTATTCTCCCCAGGGGTGGGGAACCTTC. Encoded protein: CASSYSPQGWGTF.

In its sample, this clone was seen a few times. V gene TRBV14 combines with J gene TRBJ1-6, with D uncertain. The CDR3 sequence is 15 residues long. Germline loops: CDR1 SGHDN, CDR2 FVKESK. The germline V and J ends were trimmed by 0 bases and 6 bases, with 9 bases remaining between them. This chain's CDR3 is CASSQDPSFNSPLHF. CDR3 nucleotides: TGTGCCAGCAGCCAAGATCCCTCGTTTAATTCACCCCTCCACTTT.

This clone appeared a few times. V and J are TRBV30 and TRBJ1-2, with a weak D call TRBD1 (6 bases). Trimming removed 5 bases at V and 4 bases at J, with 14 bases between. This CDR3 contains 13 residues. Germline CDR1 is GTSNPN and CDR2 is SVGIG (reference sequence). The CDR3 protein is CAWSGDKGYGYTF. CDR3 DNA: TGTGCCTGGTCAGGGGACAAAGGCTATGGCTACACCTTC.

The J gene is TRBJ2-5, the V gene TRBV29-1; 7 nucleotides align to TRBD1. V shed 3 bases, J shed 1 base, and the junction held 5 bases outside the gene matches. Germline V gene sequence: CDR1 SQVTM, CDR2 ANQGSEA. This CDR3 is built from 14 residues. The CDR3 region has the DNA TGCAGCGTTGAGATGGGACAGCTCCAAGAGACCCAGTACTTC. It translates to CSVEMGQLQETQYF. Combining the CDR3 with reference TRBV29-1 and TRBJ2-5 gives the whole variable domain SAVISQKPSRDICQRGTSLTIQCQVDSQVTMMFWYRQQPGQSLTLIATANQGSEATYESGFVIDKFPISRPNLTFSTLTVSNMSPEDSSIYLCSVEMGQLQETQYFGPGTRLLVL.

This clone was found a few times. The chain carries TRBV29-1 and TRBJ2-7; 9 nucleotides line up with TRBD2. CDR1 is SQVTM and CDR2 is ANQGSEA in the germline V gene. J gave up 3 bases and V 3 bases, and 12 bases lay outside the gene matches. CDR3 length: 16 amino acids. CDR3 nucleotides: TGCAGCGTTGAGAACGCAGGTTCTAGCGGGATCTACGAGCAGTACTTC. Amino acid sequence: CSVENAGSSGIYEQYF.

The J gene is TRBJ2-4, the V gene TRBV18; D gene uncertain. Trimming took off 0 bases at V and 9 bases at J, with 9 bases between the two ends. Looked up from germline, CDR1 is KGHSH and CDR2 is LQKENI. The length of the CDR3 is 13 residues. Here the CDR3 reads CASSPPGVGIQYF. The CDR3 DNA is TGTGCCAGCTCACCACCCGGTGTCGGCATTCAGTACTTC. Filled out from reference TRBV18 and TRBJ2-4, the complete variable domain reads NAGVMQNPRHLVRRRGQEARLRCSPMKGHSHVYWYRQLPEEGLKFMVYLQKENIIDESGMPKERFSAEFPKEGPSILRIQQVVRGDSAAYFCASSPPGVGIQYFGAGTRLSVL.

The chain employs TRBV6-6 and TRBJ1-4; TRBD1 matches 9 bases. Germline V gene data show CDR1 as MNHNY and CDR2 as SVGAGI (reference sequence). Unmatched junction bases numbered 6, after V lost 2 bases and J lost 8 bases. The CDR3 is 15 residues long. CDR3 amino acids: CASSYGTGQKEKLFF. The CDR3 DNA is TGTGCCAGCAGTTACGGGACAGGGCAAAAGGAAAAACTGTTTTTT.

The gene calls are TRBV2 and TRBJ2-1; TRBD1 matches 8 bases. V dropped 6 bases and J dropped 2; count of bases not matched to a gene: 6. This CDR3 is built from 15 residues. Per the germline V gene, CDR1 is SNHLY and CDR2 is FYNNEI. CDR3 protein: CASSPGTGTYNEQFF. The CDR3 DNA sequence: TGTGCCAGCAGCCCCGGGACAGGAACCTACAATGAGCAGTTCTTC.

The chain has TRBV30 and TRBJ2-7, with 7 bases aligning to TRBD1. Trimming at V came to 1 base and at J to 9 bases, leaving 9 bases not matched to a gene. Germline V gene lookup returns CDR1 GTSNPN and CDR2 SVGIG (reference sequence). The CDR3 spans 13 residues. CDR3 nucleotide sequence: TGTGCCTGGAGTGAACAGGGGCCCCAGGGGCAGTACTTC. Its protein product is CAWSEQGPQGQYF.

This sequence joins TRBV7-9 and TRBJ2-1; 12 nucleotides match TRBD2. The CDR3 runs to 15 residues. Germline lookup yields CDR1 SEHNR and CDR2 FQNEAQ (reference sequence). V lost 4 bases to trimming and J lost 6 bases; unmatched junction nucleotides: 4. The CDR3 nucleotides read TGTGCCAGCAGCTCAGGACTAGCGGGGCTCAATGAGCAGTTCTTC. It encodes CASSSGLAGLNEQFF. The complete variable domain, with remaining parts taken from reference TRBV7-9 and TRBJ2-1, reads DTGVSQNPRHKITKRGQNVTFRCDPISEHNRLYWYRQTLGQGPEFLTYFQNEAQLEKSRLLSDRFSAERPKGSFSTLEIQRTEQGDSAMYLCASSSGLAGLNEQFFGPGTRLTVL.

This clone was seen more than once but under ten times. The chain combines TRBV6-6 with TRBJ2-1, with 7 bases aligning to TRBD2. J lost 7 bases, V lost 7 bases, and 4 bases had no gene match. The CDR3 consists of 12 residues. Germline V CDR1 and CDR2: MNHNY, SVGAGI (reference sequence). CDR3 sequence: CASTSSGNEQFF. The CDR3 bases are TGTGCCAGCACATCTAGCGGAAATGAGCAGTTCTTC.

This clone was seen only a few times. The CDR3 DNA reads TGTGCCAGCAGCTTACCGGGGGGGACCCAGTACTTC. Residues: CASSLPGGTQYF. The gene calls are TRBV7-9 and TRBJ2-5; 7 nucleotides line up with TRBD2. This CDR3 spans 12 amino acids. V trimming: 2 bases; J trimming: 7 bases; junction bases outside the gene matches: 1. Germline V CDR1 and CDR2: SEHNR, FQNEAQ (reference sequence).

The CDR3 loop reads CASSFDRATDTQYF. The DNA of the CDR3 is TGTGCCAGCAGCTTTGACAGGGCGACAGATACGCAGTATTTT. V usage is TRBV7-2 and J usage is TRBJ2-3; 7 bases agree with TRBD1. Germline trimming cut 3 bases from V and 3 bases from J; bases unmatched to any gene: 3. Germline assignment: CDR1 SGHTA and CDR2 FQGNSA. There are 14 residues in the CDR3.

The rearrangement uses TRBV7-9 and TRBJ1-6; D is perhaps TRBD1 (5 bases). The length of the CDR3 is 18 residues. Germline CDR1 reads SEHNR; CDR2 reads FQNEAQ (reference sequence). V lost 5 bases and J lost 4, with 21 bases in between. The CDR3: CASSTAAGGTLYNSPLHF. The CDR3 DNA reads TGTGCCAGCAGCACAGCCGCGGGGGGGACGCTTTATAATTCACCCCTCCACTTT.

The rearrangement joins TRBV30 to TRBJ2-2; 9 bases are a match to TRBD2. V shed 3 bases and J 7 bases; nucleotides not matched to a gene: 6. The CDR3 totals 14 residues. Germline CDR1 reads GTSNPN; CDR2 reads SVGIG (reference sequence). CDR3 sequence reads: CAWRGGLAFGELFF. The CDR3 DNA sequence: TGTGCCTGGAGGGGGGGACTAGCTTTCGGGGAGCTGTTTTTT.

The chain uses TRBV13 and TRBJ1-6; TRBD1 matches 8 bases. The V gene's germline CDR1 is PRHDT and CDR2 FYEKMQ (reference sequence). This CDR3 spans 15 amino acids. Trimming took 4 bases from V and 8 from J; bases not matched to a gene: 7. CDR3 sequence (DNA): TGTGCCAGCAGCTCCAATCAGGGACAGGATTCACCCCTCCACTTT. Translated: CASSSNQGQDSPLHF. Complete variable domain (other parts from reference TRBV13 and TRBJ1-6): AAGVIQSPRHLIKEKRETATLKCYPIPRHDTVYWYQQGPGQDPQFLISFYEKMQSDKGSIPDRFSAQQFSDYHSELNMSSLELGDSALYFCASSSNQGQDSPLHFGNGTRLTVT.

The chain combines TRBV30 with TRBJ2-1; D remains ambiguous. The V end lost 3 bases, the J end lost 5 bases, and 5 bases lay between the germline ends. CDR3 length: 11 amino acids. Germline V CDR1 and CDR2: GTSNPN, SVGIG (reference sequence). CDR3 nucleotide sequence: TGTGCCTGGAGCGGAGACAATGAGCAGTTCTTC. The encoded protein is CAWSGDNEQFF.

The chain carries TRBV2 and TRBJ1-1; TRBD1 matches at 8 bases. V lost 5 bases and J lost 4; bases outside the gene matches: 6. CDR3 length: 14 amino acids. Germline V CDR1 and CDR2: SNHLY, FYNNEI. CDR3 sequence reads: CASSPTGTGTEAFF. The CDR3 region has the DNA TGTGCCAGCAGTCCTACCGGGACAGGCACTGAAGCTTTCTTT.

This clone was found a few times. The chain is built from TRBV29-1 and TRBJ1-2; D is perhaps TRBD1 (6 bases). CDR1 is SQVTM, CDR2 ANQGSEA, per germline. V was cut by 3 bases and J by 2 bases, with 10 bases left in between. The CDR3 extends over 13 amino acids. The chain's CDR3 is CSVDQGLNYGYTF. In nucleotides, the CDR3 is TGCAGCGTTGACCAGGGGTTAAACTATGGCTACACCTTC. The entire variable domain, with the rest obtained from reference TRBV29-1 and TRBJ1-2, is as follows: SAVISQKPSRDICQRGTSLTIQCQVDSQVTMMFWYRQQPGQSLTLIATANQGSEATYESGFVIDKFPISRPNLTFSTLTVSNMSPEDSSIYLCSVDQGLNYGYTFGSGTRLTVV.

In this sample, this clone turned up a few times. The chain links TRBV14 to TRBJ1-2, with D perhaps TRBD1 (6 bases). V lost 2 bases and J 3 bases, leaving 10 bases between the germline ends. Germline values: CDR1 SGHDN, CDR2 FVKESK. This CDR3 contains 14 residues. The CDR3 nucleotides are TGTGCCAGCAGCCAAATGGGGGCAGACTATGGCTACACCTTC. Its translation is CASSQMGADYGYTF.